The next 27 T cell receptor beta chains were all read from a single sample in a study of cytomegalovirus exposure and HLA in healthy donors. Researchers ran the PCR with 60 Vbeta and 13 Jbeta primers. Generated by immunoSEQ multiplex PCR, the TCRdb table keeps only in-frame clones and is missing some. The table has approximately 140,000 clones, 73% seen once. The sequencing sample was made of PBMCs. The receptors were sampled from a human donor in good health.

The rearrangement links TRBV6-1 to TRBJ2-7; TRBD1 is a possible D gene (5 bases). The CDR3 consists of 10 residues. The V gene's germline CDR1 is MNHNS and CDR2 SASEGT. V lost 8 bases and J 4 bases, leaving 6 bases between the germline ends. CDR3 amino acids: CASGAYEQYF. The CDR3 DNA is TGTGCCAGCGGGGCTTACGAGCAGTACTTC.

The rearrangement joins TRBV4-1 to TRBJ1-4; D gene ambiguous. The V and J ends lost 1 base and 7 bases respectively, with 13 bases between them. The CDR3 is 15 amino acids. Looked up from germline, CDR1 is MGHRA and CDR2 is YSYEKL. CDR3 residues: CASSQAFGLGEKLFF. CDR3 DNA sequence: TGCGCCAGCAGCCAAGCATTCGGGTTGGGTGAAAAACTGTTTTTT.

The rearrangement joins TRBV29-1 to TRBJ1-1; D perhaps matches TRBD1 (6 bases). V lost 7 bases, J lost 5 bases, and 17 bases lay in between. The CDR3 runs 13 residues. CDR1 and CDR2 (germline): SQVTM, ANQGSEA. CDR3 in amino acids: CSARQELVTEAFF. Here the CDR3 DNA reads TGCAGCGCAAGACAGGAACTGGTTACTGAAGCTTTCTTT. Filled out from reference TRBV29-1 and TRBJ1-1, the complete variable domain reads SAVISQKPSRDICQRGTSLTIQCQVDSQVTMMFWYRQQPGQSLTLIATANQGSEATYESGFVIDKFPISRPNLTFSTLTVSNMSPEDSSIYLCSARQELVTEAFFGQGTRLTVV.

The J gene is TRBJ2-7, the V gene TRBV5-1, with TRBD2 matching over 10 bases. Germline V gives CDR1 SGHRS, CDR2 YFSETQ. The CDR3 covers 14 residues. V shed 4 bases and J 7 bases; nucleotides not matched to a gene: 8. The CDR3 spells CASSPSLAGYEQYF. The CDR3 coding sequence is TGCGCCAGCAGCCCCTCACTAGCGGGGTATGAGCAGTACTTC.

This clone was counted a single time. The chain recombines TRBV5-6 with TRBJ2-5, with 7 bases that match TRBD2. V was pared by 1 base and J by 5 bases, with 5 bases of the junction left unmatched. The CDR3 has 14 residues. Germline CDR1 SGHDT, CDR2 YYEEEE. As DNA, the CDR3 is TGTGCCAGCAGCTTGATCGCGGGAGCGGAGACCCAGTACTTC. This gives the protein CASSLIAGAETQYF.

The gene calls are TRBV6-1 and TRBJ2-7; D might be TRBD2 (6 bases). The V gene's germline CDR1 is MNHNS and CDR2 SASEGT. CDR3 length: 15 residues. V was shortened by 6 bases and J by 0 bases, with 15 bases between the two germline ends. The DNA for the CDR3 is TGTGCCAGCAGCTCCCGGGACTTAAGCTCCTACGAGCAGTACTTC. This gives the protein CASSSRDLSSYEQYF.

This chain joins TRBV4-1 and TRBJ1-5; D gene ambiguous. Germline CDR1 reads MGHRA; CDR2 reads YSYEKL. The CDR3 has 15 amino acids. The V end was cut by 4 bases, the J end by 0 bases, with 10 bases between. CDR3 residues: CASSPGQDSNQPQHF. Written as DNA, the CDR3 is TGCGCCAGCAGCCCCGGCCAGGATAGCAATCAGCCCCAGCATTTT.

This chain uses TRBV7-9 with TRBJ2-7; D ambiguous. Trimming shortened V by 5 bases and J by 4 bases, and 9 bases separated the two germline ends. Germline loops: CDR1 SEHNR, CDR2 FQNEAQ (reference sequence). The CDR3 covers 12 residues. This CDR3 reads CASSLRPYEQYF. In DNA, the CDR3 is TGTGCCAGCAGCCTACGCCCGTACGAGCAGTACTTC.

The gene calls are TRBV15 and TRBJ2-1, with 7 bases lining up with TRBD1. This CDR3 is 15 amino acids long. The V gene end was trimmed by 2 bases and the J gene end by 4 bases; junction bases not matched to a gene: 5. CDR1 and CDR2 from the germline V gene are LNHNV and YYDKDF (reference sequence). The CDR3 bases are TGTGCCACCAGCAGACCATCGACAGGGTACAATGAGCAGTTCTTC. Encoded protein: CATSRPSTGYNEQFF.

The J gene is TRBJ2-5, the V gene TRBV2; D is unresolved. CDR3 length equals 13 residues. V was shortened by 5 bases and J by 2 bases, with 9 bases between the two germline ends. CDR1 and CDR2 (germline): SNHLY, FYNNEI. The CDR3 sequence is CASSNDLQETQYF. CDR3 DNA: TGTGCCAGCAGTAATGACTTACAAGAGACCCAGTACTTC.

The chain employs TRBV10-3 and TRBJ2-1; 9 nucleotides agree with TRBD1. Germline values: CDR1 ENHRY, CDR2 SYGVKD. This CDR3 comprises 14 residues. With V trimmed by 6 bases and J by 4 bases, 4 bases remained unmatched. CDR3 loop: CAIRGQGGYNEQFF. The CDR3 nucleotides are TGTGCCATCAGGGGACAGGGAGGATACAATGAGCAGTTCTTC.

This clone has a handful of counts. CDR3 bases: TGTGCCAGCAGCCCCCGGGACAGGTATTATAGCACTGAAGCTTTCTTT. Translation gives CASSPRDRYYSTEAFF. The V call is TRBV7-9, the J call TRBJ1-1; 8 bases are a match to TRBD1. The ends lost 5 bases at V and 4 bases at J; junction bases unmatched: 12. Germline lookup yields CDR1 SEHNR and CDR2 FQNEAQ (reference sequence). CDR3 length: 16 residues.

V and J are TRBV7-9 and TRBJ2-1; 7 bases are shared with TRBD2. The germline CDR1 and CDR2 sequences are SEHNR and FQNEAQ (reference sequence). The V and J ends lost 3 bases and 4 bases, in that order; junction bases with no gene match: 6. The CDR3 spans 15 residues. As DNA, the CDR3 is TGTGCCAGCAGCTTCGTGGGAGGGCGGTACAATGAGCAGTTCTTC. It specifies CASSFVGGRYNEQFF.

This clone was seen a few times. The chain recombines TRBV5-4 with TRBJ1-1; 9 bases are shared with TRBD1. CDR3 size: 15 residues. V lost 4 bases to trimming and J lost 10 bases; unmatched junction nucleotides: 14. Germline values: CDR1 SGHNT, CDR2 YYREEE (reference sequence). CDR3 sequence reads: CASSPKLQGAPSAFF. The CDR3 nucleotides read TGTGCCAGCAGCCCAAAACTACAGGGGGCGCCCTCAGCTTTCTTT.

This clone was detected only a few times. The chain has TRBV6-6 and TRBJ2-7, with unresolved D. The CDR3 is made up of 16 amino acids. Germline V gene sequence: CDR1 MNHNY, CDR2 SVGAGI (reference sequence). Trimming removed 0 bases from V and 3 bases from J, with 15 bases in between. The CDR3 sequence is CASSYSGPAKNYEQYF. Here the CDR3 DNA reads TGTGCCAGCAGTTACTCGGGCCCAGCAAAGAACTACGAGCAGTACTTC.

This clone has only a few counts. The V gene is TRBV13, the J gene TRBJ1-4, with D possibly matching TRBD1 (5 bases). V was trimmed by 6 bases and J by 5 bases, leaving 13 bases between them. This CDR3 comprises 14 residues. The germline V gene has CDR1 PRHDT and CDR2 FYEKMQ (reference sequence). The DNA for the CDR3 is TGTGCCAGCAGGCCCAGGGAAGGGAATGAAAAACTGTTTTTT. As protein: CASRPREGNEKLFF. Looking up the rest from reference TRBV13 and TRBJ1-4 gives the full variable domain: AAGVIQSPRHLIKEKRETATLKCYPIPRHDTVYWYQQGPGQDPQFLISFYEKMQSDKGSIPDRFSAQQFSDYHSELNMSSLELGDSALYFCASRPREGNEKLFFGSGTQLSVL.

The sample holds a few counts of this clone. The genes are TRBV29-1 and TRBJ1-6; 8 nucleotides line up with TRBD1. This CDR3 spans 13 amino acids. The germline CDR1 and CDR2 sequences are SQVTM and ANQGSEA. Trimming removed 5 bases from V and 10 bases from J; junction bases left unmatched: 7. CDR3: CSVTQGAGSPLHF. Here the CDR3 DNA reads TGCAGCGTTACCCAGGGGGCGGGCTCACCCCTCCACTTT. The full variable domain, with the rest looked up from reference TRBV29-1 and TRBJ1-6, is SAVISQKPSRDICQRGTSLTIQCQVDSQVTMMFWYRQQPGQSLTLIATANQGSEATYESGFVIDKFPISRPNLTFSTLTVSNMSPEDSSIYLCSVTQGAGSPLHFGNGTRLTVT.

The gene calls are TRBV7-9 and TRBJ1-1; 9 bases align to TRBD1. V lost 6 bases to trimming and J lost 12 bases; unmatched junction nucleotides: 11. Germline V CDR1 and CDR2: SEHNR, FQNEAQ (reference sequence). The CDR3 covers 13 residues. CDR3: CASSAGTGRLTFF. CDR3 nucleotides: TGTGCCAGCAGTGCTGGGACAGGGCGATTGACTTTCTTT.

The J gene is TRBJ1-2, the V gene TRBV7-9; D is unclear. V was clipped by 1 base and J by 3 bases, with 12 bases between them. CDR1 and CDR2 from the germline V gene are SEHNR and FQNEAQ (reference sequence). CDR3 size: 15 residues. The CDR3 sequence: CASSLGSGVYYGYTF. DNA for the CDR3: TGTGCCAGCAGCTTAGGATCGGGAGTTTACTATGGCTACACCTTC.

The chain couples TRBV14 to TRBJ1-2, with 8 bases fitting TRBD1. The CDR3 contains 12 residues. The V and J ends lost 8 bases and 9 bases, in that order; junction bases with no gene match: 8. Germline V gene lookup returns CDR1 SGHDN and CDR2 FVKESK. The CDR3 DNA follows: TGTGCCAGCGGGACAGGAGAAAATAGCTACACCTTC. Protein product: CASGTGENSYTF.

The V and J genes are TRBV27 and TRBJ1-6, with a tentative D call TRBD1 (6 bases). The CDR3 covers 16 residues. V gave up 5 bases and J gave up 9 bases, with 20 bases separating them. Germline CDR1 reads MNHEY; CDR2 reads SMNVEV (reference sequence). CDR3 bases: TGTGCCAGCAGTAGCCACGGGACACCCAACCGTTCACCCCTCCACTTT. The encoded protein is CASSSHGTPNRSPLHF.

The genes are TRBV27 and TRBJ2-5, with TRBD1 as a possible D gene (6 bases). Trimming shortened V by 6 bases and J by 6 bases, and 11 bases separated the two germline ends. This CDR3 has 12 residues. Germline V gene lookup returns CDR1 MNHEY and CDR2 SMNVEV (reference sequence). The CDR3 DNA reads as TGTGCCAGCAGAGAGTGGGGGCAGACCCAGTACTTC. Residues: CASREWGQTQYF.

This chain links TRBV5-1 with TRBJ2-1; TRBD2 is a possible D gene (5 bases). In germline, CDR1 is SGHRS, CDR2 YFSETQ. Deletions cut 2 bases from V and 13 bases from J, with 10 bases between. The CDR3 is 11 amino acids. CDR3 DNA: TGCGCCAGCAGCTTCCGGGAATCACAGTTCTTC. This codes for CASSFRESQFF.

The gene calls are TRBV7-3 and TRBJ2-1; 10 positions agree with TRBD2. Germline CDR1 and CDR2: SGHTA and FQGTGA. J lost 6 bases, V lost 5 bases, and 7 bases had no gene match. The CDR3 contains 15 residues. The CDR3 region has the DNA TGTGCCAGCAGCCCGCTAGCGGGAGTGGGCAATGAGCAGTTCTTC. Translated: CASSPLAGVGNEQFF.

CDR3 DNA: TGTGCCAGCAGCGTAGAATTGGGCGAGAATGAAAAACTGTTTTTT. Translated, it gives CASSVELGENEKLFF. The chain links TRBV9 to TRBJ1-4; D remains ambiguous. CDR1 is SGDLS and CDR2 is YYNGEE in the germline V gene. The CDR3 runs 15 residues. Trimming left V 0 bases short and J 5 bases short, with 11 bases between.

This clone was counted many times. The chain links TRBV5-6 to TRBJ2-7; a possible D gene is TRBD2 (6 bases). Between the trimmed V and J ends, which lost 2 bases and 4 bases, there was a span of 25 bases. This CDR3 contains 18 residues. Looked up from germline, CDR1 is SGHDT and CDR2 is YYEEEE. CDR3: CASSLRAGFRRGRYEQYF. CDR3 coding DNA: TGTGCCAGCAGCTTAAGGGCAGGGTTTAGGCGGGGAAGATACGAGCAGTACTTC.

A note on this clone: At one end the junction does not follow the germline gene, possibly because of a read error. V and J are TRBV7-9 and TRBJ2-7; TRBD2 matches 12 bases. Germline-derived CDR1 and CDR2 are SEHNR and FQNEAQ (reference sequence). The CDR3 consists of 19 residues. The CDR3 bases are TGTTCCAGCAGCTTAGTAAGGGGAAGACTAGCGGGAGTCTCCTACGAGCAGTACTTC. Translation: CSSSLVRGRLAGVSYEQYF.